This T cell receptor (beta chain) was captured in a study of blood T cell repertoires in COVID-19. Study-level information: Sites across the United States, Italy and Spain contributed samples from acute and convalescent COVID-19.

Participants' own reports of clinical history determined their cohort assignment. Cohort 3 recovery required two negative PCRs, clearance, or symptom resolution. The CDR3 loop spans 14 amino acids. From germline, CDR1 is KGHSH and CDR2 LQKENI. The V end lost 3 bases, the J end lost 5 bases, and 12 bases lay between the germline ends. As handled by the study authors: Amplified reference gene primers provided the basis for estimating nucleated cell counts. Sequencing was performed with immunoSEQ multiplex PCR; in TCRdb, only in-frame clones are kept and a portion is missing. From that table come the V and J calls and clone size; the DNA was used to work out D and trimming. The sample lists about 200,000 clones; approximately 86% were seen once.

The source is a woman in her twenties or thirties who had recovered from COVID-19. The sequencing input was PBMCs or T cells enriched from blood (not recorded which). The chain links TRBV18 to TRBJ2-3, with D perhaps matching TRBD2 (5 bases). CDR3 DNA: TGTGCCAGCTCACCGTTTCCGGGGAAAGATACGCAGTATTTT. Residues: CASSPFPGKDTQYF. Full variable domain (remainder filled in from reference TRBV18 and TRBJ2-3): NAGVMQNPRHLVRRRGQEARLRCSPMKGHSHVYWYRQLPEEGLKFMVYLQKENIIDESGMPKERFSAEFPKEGPSILRIQQVVRGDSAAYFCASSPFPGKDTQYFGPGTRLTVL.